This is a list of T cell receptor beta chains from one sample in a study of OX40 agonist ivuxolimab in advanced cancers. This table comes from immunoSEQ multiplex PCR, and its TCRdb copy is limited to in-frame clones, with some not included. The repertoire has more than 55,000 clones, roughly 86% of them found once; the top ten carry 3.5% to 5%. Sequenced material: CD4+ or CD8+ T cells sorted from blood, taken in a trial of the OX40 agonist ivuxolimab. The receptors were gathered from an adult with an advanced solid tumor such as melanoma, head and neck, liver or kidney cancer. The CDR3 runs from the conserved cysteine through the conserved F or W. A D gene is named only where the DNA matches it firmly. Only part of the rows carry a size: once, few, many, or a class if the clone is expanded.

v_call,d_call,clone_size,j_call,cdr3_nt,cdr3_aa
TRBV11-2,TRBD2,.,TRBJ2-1,TGTGCCAGCAGCCTGGGACTAGCGGGGGGGCCGAATGAGCAGTTCTTC,CASSLGLAGGPNEQFF
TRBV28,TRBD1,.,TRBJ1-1,TGTGCCAGCACGCCTGGGACAGGGGCCACTGAAGCTTTCTTT,CASTPGTGATEAFF
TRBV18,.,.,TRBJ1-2,TGTGCCAGCTCACCGGAGTCCTCAGGGAACTATGGCTACACCTTC,CASSPESSGNYGYTF
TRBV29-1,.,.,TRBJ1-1,TGCAGCGTTCCTAAGGGCAGGACGGACACTGAAGCTTTCTTT,CSVPKGRTDTEAFF
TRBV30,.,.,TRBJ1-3,TGTGCCTGGAGTTGGGGCCTCTCGTCTGGAAACACCATATATTTT,CAWSWGLSSGNTIYF
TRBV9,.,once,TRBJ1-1,TGTGCCAGCAGCCCTGGACGGGAACCGGGGGCTGAAGCTTTCTTT,CASSPGREPGAEAFF
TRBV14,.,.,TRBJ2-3,TGTGCCAGTAACCGCAATGGGGGCTCTTACACAGATACGCAGTATTTT,CASNRNGGSYTDTQYF
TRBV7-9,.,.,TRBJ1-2,TGTGCCAGCAGCTTACGGGAAGGGGGCTACACCTTC,CASSLREGGYTF
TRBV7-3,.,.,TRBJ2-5,TGTGCCAGCAGCCCCGGTGACCCGGAGGAGACCCAGTACTTC,CASSPGDPEETQYF
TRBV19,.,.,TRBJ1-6,TGTGCCAGTAGTCTCAGGGGCGATAATTCACCCCTCCACTTT,CASSLRGDNSPLHF
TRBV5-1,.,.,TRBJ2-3,TGCGCCAGCAGCTTGGCCGGGGCCGGAGATACGCAGTATTTT,CASSLAGAGDTQYF
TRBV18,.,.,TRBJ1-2,TGTGCCAGCTCTCCAAAGGAGGAGGGCTACACCTTC,CASSPKEEGYTF
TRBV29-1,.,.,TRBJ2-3,TGCAGCGTTGAATCTCGGGGAACAGATACGCAGTATTTT,CSVESRGTDTQYF
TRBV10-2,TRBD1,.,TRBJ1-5,TGCGCCAGCAGTGTTGACAGGGGAGTTGGTCAGCCCCAGCATTTT,CASSVDRGVGQPQHF
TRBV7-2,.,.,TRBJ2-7,TGTGCCAGCAGCTCCGGGGGACATCACTACGAGCAGTACTTC,CASSSGGHHYEQYF
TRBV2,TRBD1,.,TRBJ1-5,TGTGCCAGCAGAGCACTCAGGGGGCGAGGTCAGCCCCAGCATTTT,CASRALRGRGQPQHF
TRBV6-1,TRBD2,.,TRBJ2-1,TGTGCCAGCATTACAAGCGGGGGGACCTACAATGAGCAGTTCTTC,CASITSGGTYNEQFF
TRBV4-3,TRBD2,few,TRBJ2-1,TGCGCCAGCAGCCAAGTTCACGCCCCCCGGGGACTAGCGGGGTCGTTGGATGAGCAGTTCTTC,CASSQVHAPRGLAGSLDEQFF
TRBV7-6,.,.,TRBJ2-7,TGTGCCAGCAGCCCAGGGGGGGGCGGGTACGAGCAGTACTTC,CASSPGGGGYEQYF
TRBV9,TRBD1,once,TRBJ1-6,TGTGCCAGCAGCTTCCGGGACAGGGCTGCCTCCTATAATTCACCCCTCCACTTT,CASSFRDRAASYNSPLHF
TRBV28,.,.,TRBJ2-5,TGTGCCAGCAGTTGGACCCTCGCGGACCAGTACTTC,CASSWTLADQYF
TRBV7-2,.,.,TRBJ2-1,TGTGCCAGCAGCCGATTCAATGAGCAGTTCTTC,CASSRFNEQFF
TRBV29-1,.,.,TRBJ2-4,TGTAGCGTTGCGGCAGCCCGCCTAAACATTCAGTACTTC,CSVAAARLNIQYF
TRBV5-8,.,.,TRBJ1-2,TGTGCCAGCAGCAGAAACGACAAGGGGTATGGCTACACCTTC,CASSRNDKGYGYTF
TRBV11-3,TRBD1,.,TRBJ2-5,TGTGCCAGCAGCTCCGACAGGGCACCCATTGGGACCCAGTACTTC,CASSSDRAPIGTQYF
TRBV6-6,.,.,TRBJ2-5,TGTGCCAGCAGTTTACCCACGACAGGTACAGAGACCCAGTACTTC,CASSLPTTGTETQYF
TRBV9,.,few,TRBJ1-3,TGTGCCAGCAGCCCCCTACTGAGCTCTGGAAACACCATATATTTT,CASSPLLSSGNTIYF
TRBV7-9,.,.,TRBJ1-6,TGTGCCAGCAGCTTGGGCTCACCCCTCCACTTT,CASSLGSPLHF
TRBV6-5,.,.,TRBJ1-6,TGTGCCACGTCTCCGGGCCATCTTAATTCACCCCTCCACTTT,CATSPGHLNSPLHF
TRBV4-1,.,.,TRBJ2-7,TGCGCCAGCAGCCCGAGGGGGACACGAGCCTACGAGCAGTACTTC,CASSPRGTRAYEQYF
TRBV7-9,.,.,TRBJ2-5,TGTGCCAGCACCAACCCCCAGGGGCCTCAGGAGACCCAGTACTTC,CASTNPQGPQETQYF